This T cell receptor (beta chain) derives from a study of T cell responses to AZD1222 COVID-19 vaccine. Study-wide findings and caveats: Regions 160-218 and 743-854 dominated among vaccine-associated CD4 TCRs spanning spike. The donor group comprised mostly white British people and more females; the analysis possibly underestimated clonal diversity. Just five to seven AZD1222 recipients tested seropositive at baseline. Repertoire samples came only from after the peak T cell response.

Germline V gene data show CDR1 as MDHEN and CDR2 as SYDVKM. The CDR3 is made up of 15 amino acids. V shed 4 bases and J 2 bases; nucleotides not matched to a gene: 8. There are a few counts of this clone. Its antigen is not identified. Method: immunoSEQ multiplex PCR; TCRdb's copy keeps in-frame clones and lacks some. In the table there are more than 60,000 clones, more than 65% of which are singletons. Specimen: peripheral blood, collected on day 0 of AZD1222 vaccination. The receptor was isolated from an adult in good health. The chain is built from TRBV28 and TRBJ2-7; 7 bases are a match to TRBD2. The CDR3 nucleotides read TGTGCCAGCAGTTCGCAGGCTAGCGGAACCTACGAGCAGTACTTC. It translates to CASSSQASGTYEQYF. The whole variable domain, filled in from reference TRBV28 and TRBJ2-7, reads DVKVTQSSRYLVKRTGEKVFLECVQDMDHENMFWYRQDPGLGLRLIYFSYDVKMKEKGDIPEGYSVSREKKERFSLILESASTNQTSMYLCASSSQASGTYEQYFGPGTRLTVT.